The T cell receptor (beta chain) under discussion was sequenced for a study of blood T cell repertoires in COVID-19. The protocol was immunoSEQ multiplex PCR, while the TCRdb copy is restricted to in-frame clones and leaves out a portion. This table has around 280,000 clones, nearly 90% appearing once. Trimming at V came to 3 bases and at J to 0 bases, leaving 10 bases not matched to a gene. This CDR3 is 16 amino acids long. Germline CDR1 and CDR2: DFQATT and SNEGSKA (reference sequence). Material: PBMCs or T cells enriched from blood (not recorded which). This clonotype originated in a woman under 30 with acute COVID-19. This rearrangement joins TRBV20-1 to TRBJ1-1; 7 nucleotides line up with TRBD1. The CDR3 protein is CSASRGQLTLNTEAFF. CDR3 nucleotide sequence: TGCAGTGCTAGTCGGGGACAGCTTACCCTGAACACTGAAGCTTTCTTT.